This passage covers 27 T cell receptor delta chains from one sample sequenced in a study of gamma-delta chains in newborns, infants, children. TCRdb made new clone calls on the reads using CATT. Here the sample spans thousands of delta-chain clones, about 11% being singletons. Input material: blood. Every receptor here comes from a child who was a newborn, infant or young child, either healthy, febrile or measles-vaccinated (not recorded which).

This clone appeared a few times. The chain links TRDV2 to TRDJ1; 10 bases are shared with TRDD3. After removal of 2 bases from V and 0 bases from J, the junction contained 2 bases not matched to a gene. Germline lookup yields CDR1 GEAIGNYY and CDR2 EKD. The CDR3 sequence is 15 residues long. The CDR3 loop is CACDILGDHTDKLIF. CDR3 coding DNA: TGTGCCTGTGACATACTGGGGGATCACACCGATAAACTCATCTTT.

Points on this clone: A much larger clone differs by one base, so this may be a read error. This CDR3 is also generated by other DNA sequences in the sample. The V and J genes are TRDV2 and TRDJ1; 10 bases agree with TRDD3. Germline CDR1 and CDR2: GEAIGNYY and EKD. There are 19 residues in the CDR3. CDR3 in DNA: TGCGCCTGTCTGCCCGTCGCCATGGGGGATACACGGTACACCGATAAACTCATCTTT. This codes for CACLPVAMGDTRYTDKLIF.

The chain carries TRDV2 and TRDJ3, with TRDD3 matching over 13 bases. Looked up from germline, CDR1 is GEAIGNYY and CDR2 is EKD. This CDR3 is 20 amino acids long. The V and J ends lost 3 bases and 0 bases, in that order; junction bases with no gene match: 7. The CDR3 bases are TGTGCCTGTGACCCTATACTGGGGGATACGCCCTCCTGGGACACCCGACAGATGTTTTTC. As protein: CACDPILGDTPSWDTRQMFF.

This clone occurred a few times. The chain has TRDV2 and TRDJ1, with 13 bases identical to TRDD3. V gave up 2 bases and J gave up 3 bases; unmatched junction bases: 8. From germline, CDR1 is GEAIGNYY and CDR2 EKD. The CDR3 is 17 amino acids. The chain's CDR3 is CACDSLVLGDTSDKLIF. Here the CDR3 DNA reads TGTGCCTGTGACAGCTTGGTACTGGGGGATACGTCCGATAAACTCATCTTT.

This sequence joins TRDV2 and TRDJ1, with TRDD3 matching 7 bases. Assignment of the J gene here rests on matching the DNA to germline, because TCRdb gives none. The CDR3 consists of 19 residues. Germline V gene lookup returns CDR1 GEAIGNYY and CDR2 EKD. Unmatched junction bases numbered 23, after V lost 2 bases and J lost 6 bases. The DNA of the CDR3 is TGTGCCTGTGACATCGGTGATGGAAGCGGGGGGATCATACCCAATAAACTCATCTTT. It codes for CACDIGDGSGGIIPNKLIF.

Of note for this clone: With a far larger clone one base away, a read error is the likely cause. The rearrangement uses TRDV2 and TRDJ1, with 9 bases identical to TRDD3. The junction had 15 bases not matched to a gene; V was cut back by 3 bases and J by 5 bases. CDR3 length: 17 residues. Germline assignment: CDR1 GEAIGNYY and CDR2 EKD. This CDR3 is CACDSTELGEHNDKLIF. The CDR3 nucleotides read TGTGCCTGTGACTCTACCGAACTGGGGGAACATAATGATAAACTCATCTTT.

The V and J genes are TRDV2 and TRDJ1; 7 nucleotides line up with TRDD3. Unmatched junction bases numbered 18, after V lost 3 bases and J lost 0 bases. Germline CDR1 GEAIGNYY, CDR2 EKD. The CDR3 has 19 amino acids. The CDR3 bases are TGTGCCTGTGACCCTCTCGTCAGTACTGGGGTACCGTACACCGATAAACTCATCTTT. Translated: CACDPLVSTGVPYTDKLIF.

To note about this clone: Possible read error: a much larger clone is one base away. The sample contains more than one DNA sequence encoding this CDR3. In DNA, the CDR3 is TGTGCCTGTGACGGACTGGGGGATACGCGAAGAGCACAACTCTTCTTC. This sequence encodes CACDGLGDTRRAQLFF. The chain joins TRDV2 to TRDJ2, with 13 bases fitting TRDD3. The CDR3 has 16 residues. The germline CDR1 and CDR2 sequences are GEAIGNYY and EKD.

There are a few counts of this clone. The gene calls are TRDV2 and TRDJ3, with 11 bases lining up with TRDD3. The CDR3 sequence is 20 residues long. The germline CDR1 and CDR2 sequences are GEAIGNYY and EKD. V was pared by 0 bases and J by 0 bases, with 6 bases of the junction left unmatched. The CDR3: CACDTLLGDRSSWDTRQMFF. CDR3 nucleotide sequence: TGTGCCTGTGACACCCTACTGGGGGATAGGAGCTCCTGGGACACCCGACAGATGTTTTTC.

CDR3 DNA sequence: TGTGCCTGTGACACCCTCCCCTCTGGGGGATACAGCGGCGCCGATAAACTCATCTTT. It encodes CACDTLPSGGYSGADKLIF. V gene TRDV2 combines with J gene TRDJ1; TRDD3 matches at 11 bases. The CDR3 length is 19 residues. Trimming at V came to 0 bases and at J to 3 bases, leaving 14 bases not matched to a gene. CDR1 and CDR2 (germline): GEAIGNYY, EKD.

The chain employs TRDV2 and TRDJ1, with D tentatively TRDD3 (5 bases). Here the J gene was assigned by germline matching of the DNA, as TCRdb has none. This CDR3 comprises 14 residues. CDR1 is GEAIGNYY and CDR2 is EKD in the germline V gene. Trimming pared 7 bases from V and 3 bases from J, leaving 17 bases between. CDR3 amino acids: CAWHILGDPDKLIF. The CDR3 nucleotides are TGTGCCTGGCACATACTTGGGGACCCCGATAAACTCATCTTT.

In this sample, this clone turned up a few times. A read error is possible here, since a much larger clone lies one base away. Other DNA sequences in the same sample also yield this CDR3. The chain joins TRDV2 to TRDJ1; no clear D. The CDR3 length is 18 residues. Germline CDR1 is GEAIGNYY and CDR2 is EKD. CDR3 protein: CACDTAEARGPHTDKLIF. The CDR3 DNA is TGCGCCTGTGACACCGCAGAAGCTCGTGGGCCCCACACCGATAAACTCATCTTT.

This clone was seen a few times. This may be a read error: a much more frequent sequence differs by one nucleotide. V is TRAV29/DV5 and J is TRDJ1, with a weak D call TRDD3 (5 bases). CDR1 is NSMFDY, CDR2 ISSIKDK, per germline. The CDR3 length is 17 residues. The CDR3 DNA reads as TGTGCAGCAACCCCCCAGAGACGCACATACGGTGCCGAGAAACTCATCTTT. It encodes CAATPQRRTYGAEKLIF.

As regards this clone: The same CDR3 can be traced to other DNA sequences in this sample. The chain recombines TRDV2 with TRDJ1, with 7 positions matching TRDD3. Germline values: CDR1 GEAIGNYY, CDR2 EKD. This CDR3 comprises 17 residues. V lost 0 bases, J lost 4 bases, and 13 bases stayed unmatched. The CDR3 spells CACDTVGGGGYDDKLIF. CDR3 sequence (DNA): TGTGCCTGTGACACCGTGGGAGGTGGAGGATACGACGATAAACTCATCTTT.

This clone came up a few times. The chain couples TRDV2 to TRDJ3, with 8 positions matching TRDD3. Germline V gene data show CDR1 as GEAIGNYY and CDR2 as EKD. V was clipped by 3 bases and J by 5 bases; unmatched bases: 11. This CDR3 comprises 18 residues. In nucleotides, the CDR3 is TGTGCCTGTGACGAGGTGGGGGATTCCGGCCGGGACACCCGACAGATGTTTTTC. As protein: CACDEVGDSGRDTRQMFF.

The chain links TRDV2 to TRDJ3; 9 bases map to TRDD3. CDR3 length equals 17 residues. The junction had 4 bases not matched to a gene; V was cut back by 3 bases and J by 2 bases. CDR1 GEAIGNYY and CDR2 EKD come from the germline V gene. The CDR3 DNA follows: TGTGCCTGTGACCCTACTGGGGGAACCTGGGACACCCGACAGATGTTTTTC. It yields the protein CACDPTGGTWDTRQMFF.

The chain combines TRDV2 with TRDJ1; tentative D call: TRDD3 (8 bases). Here the J gene was assigned by germline matching of the DNA, as TCRdb has none. The CDR3 has 18 residues. Germline V CDR1 and CDR2: GEAIGNYY, EKD. V lost 3 bases to trimming and J lost 3 bases, with 25 bases between them. The CDR3 loop reads CACDPIPTWGMKADKLIF. Written as DNA, the CDR3 is TGTGCCTGTGACCCGATTCCTACTTGGGGGATGAAGGCCGATAAACTCATCTTT.

By share, this clone ranks as medium-sized (0.01 to 0.1%). CDR3 region: CACDTVSGGPSLTAQLFF. The CDR3 DNA reads TGTGCCTGTGACACCGTGTCTGGGGGACCCTCTTTGACAGCACAACTCTTCTTT. The chain carries TRDV2 and TRDJ2, with 8 nucleotides matching TRDD3. The V and J ends lost 0 bases and 0 bases, in that order; junction bases with no gene match: 8. The CDR3 length is 18 residues. Germline V gene lookup returns CDR1 GEAIGNYY and CDR2 EKD.

Sample share makes this clone medium-sized. The V and J genes are TRDV2 and TRDJ1, with 7 bases matching TRDD3. The germline V gene has CDR1 GEAIGNYY and CDR2 EKD. V dropped 3 bases and J dropped 0; count of bases not matched to a gene: 21. CDR3 length: 20 amino acids. CDR3 protein: CACDSILSGDPGGYTDKLIF. CDR3 DNA sequence: TGTGCCTGTGACTCCATACTGTCTGGGGACCCTGGGGGGTACACCGATAAACTCATCTTT.

As to this clone: A single base is all that separates this from a far larger clone, so a read error is likely. Different DNA sequences within this sample yield the same CDR3. The chain recombines TRDV2 with TRDJ1, with 9 positions matching TRDD3. As TCRdb names no J gene, one was assigned here on the basis of a DNA match to germline. This CDR3 has 21 amino acids. The ends lost 0 bases at V and 0 bases at J; junction bases unmatched: 19. Germline V gene sequence: CDR1 GEAIGNYY, CDR2 EKD. The CDR3 is CACDTVETGGAPPLYTDKLIF. As DNA, the CDR3 is TGTGCCTGTGACACCGTGGAAACTGGGGGAGCTCCCCCTTTGTACACCGATAAACTCATCTTT.

Notes on this clone: This sequence may be a read error, since a much larger clone differs from it by one base. Different DNA sequences within this sample yield the same CDR3. The gene calls are TRDV2 and TRDJ1; TRDD3 aligns across 7 bases. Germline V gene lookup returns CDR1 GEAIGNYY and CDR2 EKD. V trimming: 1 base; J trimming: 0 bases; junction bases outside the gene matches: 19. The CDR3 extends over 20 amino acids. CDR3 sequence reads: CACDTVRRMGDPSYTDKLIF. The CDR3 coding sequence is TGTGCCTGTGACACGGTCCGTCGAATGGGGGACCCCTCGTACACCGATAAACTCATCTTT.

In the case of this clone: This sequence may be a read error, since a much larger clone differs from it by one base. This chain links TRDV2 with TRDJ1; D uncertain. Germline assignment: CDR1 GEAIGNYY and CDR2 EKD. Trimming left V 0 bases short and J 3 bases short, with 19 bases between. The CDR3 has 17 residues. DNA for the CDR3: TGTGCCTGTGACACCGTGTCCCGACCCAAGTACGCCGATAAACTCATCTTT. Translating it yields CACDTVSRPKYADKLIF.

The chain carries TRDV2 and TRDJ3; 7 nucleotides align to TRDD3. TCRdb supplies no J gene; here it was assigned by aligning the nucleotide sequence to germline. Trimming cost V 0 bases and J 1 base; bases outside gene matches: 5. Germline CDR1 reads GEAIGNYY; CDR2 reads EKD. This CDR3 is built from 18 residues. In DNA form, the CDR3 reads TGTGCCTGTGACACCTGGGGGGATGTGTCCTGGGACACCCGACAGATGTTTTTC. Translating it yields CACDTWGDVSWDTRQMFF.

In this sample, this clone is medium-sized (0.01 to 0.1%). This chain connects TRDV2 to TRDJ1, with 12 bases matching TRDD3. J gave up 4 bases and V 3 bases, and 5 bases lay outside the gene matches. Germline-derived CDR1 and CDR2 are GEAIGNYY and EKD. The CDR3 extends over 15 amino acids. Here the CDR3 DNA reads TGTGCCTGTGACGGGCTGGGGGATACGCGCGATAAACTCATCTTT. Translated, it gives CACDGLGDTRDKLIF.

V usage is TRDV2 and J usage is TRDJ3; 8 bases agree with TRDD3. The CDR3 is 19 amino acids. V shed 0 bases, J shed 1 base, and the junction held 7 bases outside the gene matches. Germline-derived CDR1 and CDR2 are GEAIGNYY and EKD. As DNA, the CDR3 is TGTGCCTGTGACACCGCACTGGGGGTTCCTTCCTGGGACACCCGACAGATGTTTTTC. This codes for CACDTALGVPSWDTRQMFF.

A word on this clone: Just one base apart from a much larger clone, this may be a read error. This CDR3 is also generated by other DNA sequences in the sample. This rearrangement joins TRDV2 to TRDJ1; 7 bases fit TRDD3. V was clipped by 3 bases and J by 2 bases; unmatched bases: 8. The CDR3 covers 15 residues. Germline V lookup: CDR1 GEAIGNYY, CDR2 EKD. The CDR3 sequence is CACDLLGVQTDKLIF. CDR3 DNA sequence: TGTGCCTGTGACTTGCTGGGGGTTCAAACCGATAAACTCATCTTT.

This clone has more than one count but fewer than ten. The protein TCRdb gives is from a much larger clone and does not agree with this DNA's translation at residue 5, likely a read error; the protein shown here comes from the DNA. The J gene is TRDJ1, the V gene TRDV2, with D perhaps TRDD3 (6 bases). With 3 bases removed from V and 1 base from J, the gap between germline ends came to 14 bases. CDR1 and CDR2 (germline): GEAIGNYY, EKD. The length of the CDR3 is 15 residues. This CDR3 is CACDQAWGSTDKLIF. Here the CDR3 DNA reads TGTGCCTGTGACCAGGCTTGGGGATCCACCGATAAACTCATCTTT.